The rows below give T cell receptor beta chains drawn from one sample of a study of post-analysis software for immune sequencing data. TCRdb ran MiXCR on the PCR reads and lists one entry per CDR3 protein. The repertoire holds more than 450,000 distinct CDR3 sequences, 44% seen once, with under 2% in the top ten. Sequenced input: blood. Receptors were obtained from a girl between 10 and 17 years old with multiple sclerosis. Each CDR3 is given with its conserved first and last residue. D genes are given only for firm matches. Clone size is not always given. Where it is, it says once, few, many or a class for expanded clones.

NA	few	TRBV9	TRBJ2-1	CASSVERTDNEQFF	TGTGCCAGCAGCGTAGAGAGGACAGACAATGAGCAGTTCTTC
NA	NA	TRBV12-3/TRBV12-4	TRBJ1-2	CASSRDLYGYTF	TGTGCCAGCAGTCGGGACCTTTATGGCTACACCTTC
NA	NA	TRBV4-1	TRBJ2-7	CASSQDWPYNEQYF	TGCGCCAGCAGCCAAGACTGGCCCTACAATGAGCAGTACTTC
NA	NA	TRBV6-1	TRBJ1-5	CASSDTGKPQHF	TGTGCCAGCAGTGATACCGGGAAGCCCCAGCATTTT
NA	NA	TRBV20-1	TRBJ1-4	CSARDQKPWGEKLFF	TGCAGTGCTAGAGATCAAAAGCCCTGGGGTGAAAAACTGTTTTTT
NA	NA	TRBV15	TRBJ2-7	CATSRDLSTVHEQYF	TGTGCCACCAGCAGAGATCTGAGTACGGTACACGAGCAGTACTTC
NA	few	TRBV19	TRBJ1-5	CASSRLRDINSNQPQHF	TGTGCCAGTAGCCGCCTCCGGGACATTAATAGCAATCAGCCCCAGCATTTT
TRBD2	few	TRBV10-3	TRBJ2-5	CAISESGGGAAEYF	TGTGCCATCAGTGAGTCAGGCGGGGGGGCTGCCGAGTACTTC
TRBD2	NA	TRBV20-1	TRBJ2-7	CSARGLTSGRLYEQYF	TGCAGTGCTAGAGGCCTTACTAGCGGGAGACTTTACGAGCAGTACTTC
NA	NA	TRBV20-1	TRBJ2-3	CSARSSAARDTQYF	TGCAGTGCTAGATCCTCGGCGGCACGGGATACGCAGTATTTT
TRBD2	few	TRBV5-1	TRBJ2-7	CASSLAERGRQYF	TGCGCCAGCAGCTTGGCCGAGCGGGGACGGCAGTACTTC
TRBD1	NA	TRBV29-1	TRBJ1-2	CSVRTGFVADGYTF	TGCAGCGTCAGGACAGGTTTCGTTGCCGATGGCTACACCTTC
TRBD2	NA	TRBV7-2	TRBJ2-3	CASSDGGAWDTQYF	TGTGCCAGCAGCGACGGGGGGGCATGGGATACGCAGTATTTT
TRBD2	few	TRBV7-9	TRBJ2-5	CASSAGEFYGQYF	TGTGCCAGCTCGGCGGGGGAGTTCTACGGGCAGTACTTC
NA	NA	TRBV10-2	TRBJ2-7	CASSEPSFFVYEQYF	TGCGCCAGCAGTGAGCCCAGCTTCTTTGTGTACGAGCAGTACTTC
TRBD1	few	TRBV10-3	TRBJ1-1	CATTETRDRAFF	TGTGCCACCACAGAAACCCGGGACAGAGCTTTCTTT
NA	NA	TRBV7-9	TRBJ2-5	CAGEQLTGGVTQETQYF	TGTGCCGGGGAGCAGCTTACAGGAGGAGTAACCCAAGAGACCCAGTACTTC
NA	few	TRBV5-1	TRBJ2-3	CASSLKAERADTQYF	TGCGCCAGCAGCTTGAAGGCGGAGCGGGCAGATACGCAGTATTTT
NA	few	TRBV10-3	TRBJ2-1	CAIRMDGRMEEQFF	TGTGCCATCAGAATGGACGGAAGAATGGAGGAGCAGTTCTTC
NA	NA	TRBV11-3	TRBJ2-1	CASSLVRVGNEQFF	TGTGCCAGCAGCTTAGTCAGGGTGGGCAATGAGCAGTTCTTC
NA	few	TRBV20-1	TRBJ2-1	CSAKDWRGNEQFF	TGCAGTGCCAAGGACTGGCGAGGGAATGAGCAGTTCTTC
NA	few	TRBV29-1	TRBJ1-4	CSVGGKEEKLFF	TGCAGCGTGGGGGGCAAGGAGGAAAAACTGTTTTTT
NA	NA	TRBV2	TRBJ1-1	CAGRGEMNTEAFF	TGTGCCGGCCGAGGGGAAATGAACACTGAAGCTTTCTTT
NA	NA	TRBV5-4	TRBJ1-2	CASSLGPGGYYGYTF	TGTGCCAGCAGCTTGGGGCCTGGGGGGTACTATGGCTACACCTTC
TRBD2	NA	TRBV24-1	TRBJ2-1	CATSDLASGSTREQFF	TGTGCCACCAGTGATCTTGCCAGCGGGAGTACAAGAGAGCAGTTCTTC
NA	NA	TRBV6-1	TRBJ2-5	CASSRSLGNQETQYF	TGTGCCAGCAGCCGAAGTTTGGGGAACCAGGAGACCCAGTACTTC
TRBD2	NA	TRBV20-1	TRBJ2-1	CSATHRLATTYNEQFF	TGCAGTGCTACCCACCGACTAGCGACTACCTACAATGAGCAGTTCTTC
TRBD2	NA	TRBV12-3/TRBV12-4	TRBJ2-5	CASSFRGLAGGETQYF	TGTGCCAGCAGTTTCCGGGGACTAGCGGGAGGAGAGACCCAGTACTTC
TRBD2	once	TRBV10-3	TRBJ2-1	CAISDGTSGSYNEQFF	TGTGCCATCAGTGACGGGACTAGCGGGAGCTACAATGAGCAGTTCTTC
NA	NA	TRBV12-3/TRBV12-4	TRBJ1-1	CASSSRASVVNTEAFF	TGTGCCAGCAGTTCTCGGGCCTCGGTCGTGAACACTGAAGCTTTCTTT
TRBD2	once	TRBV12-3/TRBV12-4	TRBJ2-1	CASRTRAGPKSNEQFF	TGTGCCAGCAGGACACGAGCGGGACCCAAAAGCAATGAGCAGTTCTTC
TRBD2	NA	TRBV12-3/TRBV12-4	TRBJ2-1	CASRRAGGPNEQFF	TGTGCCAGCAGACGAGCGGGAGGGCCCAATGAGCAGTTCTTC
TRBD1	many	TRBV5-1	TRBJ2-7	CASSSDRSYEQYF	TGTGCCAGCAGTTCGGACAGGTCCTACGAGCAGTACTTC
TRBD2	NA	TRBV20-1	TRBJ2-1	CSARPGLAGEQFF	TGCAGTGCTAGACCGGGACTAGCGGGGGAGCAGTTCTTC
NA	few	TRBV7-2	TRBJ2-1	CASSFSEEQFF	TGTGCCAGCAGCTTTTCGGAGGAGCAGTTCTTC
NA	NA	TRBV3-1	TRBJ1-1	CASSQEGRAFF	TGTGCCAGCAGCCAAGAGGGGCGGGCTTTCTTT
NA	NA	TRBV27	TRBJ1-5	CASSLGSRGRNQPQHF	TGTGCCAGCAGTTTAGGGTCCCGGGGTCGCAATCAGCCCCAGCATTTT
NA	NA	TRBV29-1	TRBJ1-1	CSVAGGGEAEAFF	TGCAGCGTTGCGGGGGGGGGCGAGGCTGAAGCTTTCTTT
NA	few	TRBV6-5	TRBJ1-2	CASGSKTENYGYTF	TGTGCCAGCGGGTCCAAGACTGAGAACTATGGCTACACCTTC
NA	NA	TRBV10-3	TRBJ2-7	CAISHPGEDEQYF	TGTGCCATCAGCCACCCAGGGGAAGACGAGCAGTACTTC
TRBD1	NA	TRBV12-3/TRBV12-4	TRBJ2-6	CASTESGQTRRTGANVLTF	TGTGCCAGCACCGAATCGGGACAGACACGCCGCACTGGGGCCAACGTCCTGACTTTC
NA	NA	TRBV5-1	TRBJ2-7	CASSLSASAYEQYF	TGCGCCAGCAGCTTGTCAGCGTCCGCCTACGAGCAGTACTTC
NA	NA	TRBV19	TRBJ2-7	CASSARGRGPYEQYF	TGTGCCAGTAGCGCGCGGGGACGGGGACCATACGAGCAGTACTTC
TRBD1	NA	TRBV7-9	TRBJ2-7	CASSFPDRDEQYF	TGTGCCAGCAGCTTCCCCGACAGGGACGAGCAGTACTTC
TRBD2	few	TRBV12-3/TRBV12-4	TRBJ2-1	CASSFTGLAPNEQFF	TGTGCCAGCAGTTTTACAGGACTAGCGCCCAATGAGCAGTTCTTC
NA	NA	TRBV29-1	TRBJ1-2	CSAQAIDNYGYTF	TGCAGCGCCCAGGCGATAGACAACTATGGCTACACCTTC
NA	few	TRBV10-3	TRBJ2-5	CAISDSGPAQETQYF	TGTGCCATCAGTGATAGCGGACCCGCTCAAGAGACCCAGTACTTC
TRBD1	few	TRBV5-6	TRBJ2-7	CASSFLGTGGYEQYF	TGTGCCAGCAGCTTCCTCGGGACAGGGGGCTACGAGCAGTACTTC
TRBD1	NA	TRBV12-3/TRBV12-4	TRBJ1-1	CASRLQGAPEAFF	TGTGCCAGCAGACTCCAGGGGGCGCCTGAAGCTTTCTTT
NA	once	TRBV4-1	TRBJ2-1	CASSRKRADLYNEQFF	TGCGCCAGCAGCCGGAAACGAGCGGATCTCTACAATGAGCAGTTCTTC
NA	NA	TRBV5-1	TRBJ1-1	CASSLLLDTEAFF	TGCGCCAGCAGCTTACTCTTGGACACTGAAGCTTTCTTT
TRBD1	NA	TRBV5-1	TRBJ2-7	CASQGGWQNEQYF	TGCGCCAGCCAAGGGGGCTGGCAGAACGAGCAGTACTTC
TRBD2	NA	TRBV4-2	TRBJ2-5	CASSQGPAGGRETQYF	TGTGCCAGCAGCCAAGGTCCAGCGGGGGGGCGAGAGACCCAGTACTTC
NA	few	TRBV7-2	TRBJ2-7	CASSLSATGEGCEQYF	TGTGCCAGCAGCTTAAGCGCCACAGGGGAGGGGTGCGAGCAGTACTTC
NA	NA	TRBV12-3/TRBV12-4	TRBJ2-7	CASRAGTNEQYF	TGTGCCAGCAGAGCCGGGACAAACGAGCAGTACTTC